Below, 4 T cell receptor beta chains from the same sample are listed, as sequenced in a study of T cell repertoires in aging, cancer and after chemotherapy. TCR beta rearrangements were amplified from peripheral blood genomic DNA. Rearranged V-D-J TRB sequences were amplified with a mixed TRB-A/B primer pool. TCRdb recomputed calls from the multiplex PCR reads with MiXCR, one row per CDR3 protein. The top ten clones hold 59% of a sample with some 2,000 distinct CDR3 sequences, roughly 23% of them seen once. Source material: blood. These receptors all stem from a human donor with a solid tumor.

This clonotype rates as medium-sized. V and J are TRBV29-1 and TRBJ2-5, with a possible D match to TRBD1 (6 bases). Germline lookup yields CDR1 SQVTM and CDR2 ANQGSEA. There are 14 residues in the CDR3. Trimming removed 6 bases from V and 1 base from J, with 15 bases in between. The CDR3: CSVAPQGVQETQYF. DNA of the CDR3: TGCAGCGTAGCCCCACAGGGAGTCCAAGAGACCCAGTACTTC.

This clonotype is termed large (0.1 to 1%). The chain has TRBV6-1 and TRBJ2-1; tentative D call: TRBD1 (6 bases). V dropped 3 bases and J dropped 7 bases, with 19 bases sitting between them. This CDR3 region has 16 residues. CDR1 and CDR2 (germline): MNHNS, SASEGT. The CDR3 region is CASSEALGASFNEQFF. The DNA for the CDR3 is TGTGCCAGCAGTGAGGCTCTGGGGGCGAGTTTTAATGAGCAGTTCTTC.

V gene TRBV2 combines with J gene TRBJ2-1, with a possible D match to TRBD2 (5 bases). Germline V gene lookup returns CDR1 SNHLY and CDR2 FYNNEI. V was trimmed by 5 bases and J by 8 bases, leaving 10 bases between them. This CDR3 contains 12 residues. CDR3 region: CASSWTGDEQFF. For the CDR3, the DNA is TGTGCCAGCAGTTGGACCGGGGATGAGCAGTTCTTC.

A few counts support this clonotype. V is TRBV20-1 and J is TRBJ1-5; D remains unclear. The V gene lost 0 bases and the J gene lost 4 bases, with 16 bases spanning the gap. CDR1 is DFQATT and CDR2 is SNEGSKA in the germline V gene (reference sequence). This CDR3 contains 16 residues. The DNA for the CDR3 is TGCAGTGCTAGAGATGCCGCCACGGGGTCGAATCAGCCCCAGCATTTT. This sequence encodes CSARDAATGSNQPQHF.